This TCR beta chain was sequenced for a study of type 1 regulatory T cells. Study summary: T-allo10 is an in vitro-generated, Tr1-enriched CD4 T cell product specific for alloantigen.

MiXCR, run by TCRdb on the reads, gives a single entry per CDR3 protein. The sample has about 69,000 distinct CDR3 sequences, about a fifth seen once. Germline-derived CDR1 and CDR2 are MNHNY and SVGAGI (reference sequence). There are 14 residues in the CDR3. V was trimmed by 5 bases and J by 3 bases, leaving 13 bases between them. Overall study findings and caveats: Compared with non-Tr1 cells, Tr1 cells showed a narrower TCR repertoire.

Details on this clonotype: Its antigen is undetermined.

The chain uses TRBV6-6 and TRBJ2-5; maybe TRBD2 (6 bases). This receptor was identified in a human donor in good health. Material: cultured type 1 regulatory T (Tr1) cells, either the whole culture or a sorted fraction (not recorded which). The CDR3 DNA follows: TGTGCCAGCAGTCCCTTGGGCGGGGAAGAGACCCAGTACTTC. Its translation: CASSPLGGEETQYF.